The 15 T cell receptor beta chains below come from one sample, sequenced in a study of shared clonotypes between healthy human individuals. Method: immunoSEQ multiplex PCR; TCRdb's copy keeps in-frame clones and lacks some. The repertoire holds 2,500,000 or so clones, around nine tenths seen once, with 0.11% to 0.15% in the top ten. The source material was naive CD4+ T cells sorted from blood. Noted subset: CD45RA+ positively selected. The receptors come from a man in his late teens or twenties in good health.

For the CDR3, the DNA is TGTGCCTGTTCTTTGACAGCAAACACCATATATTTT. As protein: CACSLTANTIYF. The chain links TRBV30 to TRBJ1-3; D is perhaps TRBD1 (5 bases). Trimming removed 6 bases at V and 6 bases at J, with 12 bases between. The CDR3 extends over 12 amino acids. Germline V gives CDR1 GTSNPN, CDR2 SVGIG (reference sequence).

V and J are TRBV18 and TRBJ2-3; the D is unclear. V was pared by 2 bases and J by 0 bases, with 12 bases between. This CDR3 has 16 residues. CDR1 is KGHSH, CDR2 LQKENI, per germline. The CDR3 bases are TGTGCCAGCTCACCAGTCACAGCCTTTAGCACAGATACGCAGTATTTT. It yields the protein CASSPVTAFSTDTQYF.

This chain connects TRBV5-8 to TRBJ2-6; no firm D call. The germline gives CDR1 SGHTS, CDR2 YDEGEE. The germline V and J ends were trimmed by 4 bases and 2 bases, with 4 bases remaining between them. This CDR3 has 13 amino acids. The CDR3 loop is CASSHAGANVLTF. The CDR3 coding sequence is TGTGCCAGCAGCCACGCTGGGGCCAACGTCCTGACTTTC.

As concerns this clone: Different DNA sequences within this sample yield the same CDR3. The rearrangement links TRBV9 to TRBJ2-1; 11 bases map to TRBD1. The V and J ends lost 2 bases and 4 bases, in that order; junction bases with no gene match: 2. Germline V CDR1 and CDR2: SGDLS, YYNGEE. The CDR3 spans 15 residues. The CDR3 DNA follows: TGTGCCAGCAGCGTCGGACAGGGGGCATACAATGAGCAGTTCTTC. Its translation is CASSVGQGAYNEQFF.

The chain is built from TRBV5-4 and TRBJ2-5, with TRBD1 identical over 8 bases. Germline V gene lookup returns CDR1 SGHNT and CDR2 YYREEE (reference sequence). There are 11 residues in the CDR3. V lost 7 bases to trimming and J lost 7 bases; unmatched junction nucleotides: 3. The CDR3 nucleotides are TGTGCCAGCGGGACAGGCTCGACCCAGTACTTC. This gives the protein CASGTGSTQYF.

A word on this clone: A read error may account for a junction end that differs from germline. The V call is TRBV7-7, the J call TRBJ2-5, with TRBD2 matching over 16 bases. This CDR3 contains 17 residues. Germline loops: CDR1 SSHAT, CDR2 FNYEAQ (reference sequence). CDR3: CASSPGTSGGAEETQYF. CDR3 in DNA: TGTGCTAGCAGCCCAGGGACTAGCGGGGGGGCCGAGGAGACCCAGTACTTC.

V usage is TRBV19 and J usage is TRBJ2-3; TRBD2 matches at 8 bases. CDR1 and CDR2 from the germline V gene are LNHDA and SQIVND (reference sequence). CDR3 size: 15 residues. V was clipped by 6 bases and J by 5 bases; unmatched bases: 10. This CDR3 reads CASSPHKAGVDTQYF. In DNA form, the CDR3 reads TGTGCCAGTAGCCCCCACAAAGCGGGGGTAGATACGCAGTATTTT. Based on the CDR3 plus reference TRBV19 and TRBJ2-3, the full variable domain is DGGITQSPKYLFRKEGQNVTLSCEQNLNHDAMYWYRQDPGQGLRLIYYSQIVNDFQKGDIAEGYSVSREKKESFPLTVTSAQKNPTAFYLCASSPHKAGVDTQYFGPGTRLTVL.

This chain joins TRBV6-1 and TRBJ2-2; the D call may be TRBD1 or TRBD2 (5 bases each). The germline V gene encodes CDR1 MNHNS and CDR2 SASEGT. V dropped 7 bases and J dropped 4 bases, with 13 bases sitting between them. The CDR3 sequence is 14 residues long. The CDR3 region is CASIPGPSTGELFF. Written as DNA, the CDR3 is TGTGCCAGCATTCCGGGACCGAGCACCGGGGAGCTGTTTTTT.

The gene calls are TRBV5-1 and TRBJ2-7, with 9 bases that match TRBD1. Germline V gene data show CDR1 as SGHRS and CDR2 as YFSETQ. V shed 3 bases and J 4 bases; nucleotides not matched to a gene: 8. CDR3 length equals 15 residues. The CDR3 DNA sequence: TGCGCCAGCAGCTCCTCGGGACAGGGTCCTTACGAGCAGTACTTC. Residues: CASSSSGQGPYEQYF.

The gene calls are TRBV6-5 and TRBJ1-2, with 9 bases aligning to TRBD1. V lost 5 bases, J lost 8 bases, and 9 bases stayed unmatched. The CDR3 is 14 amino acids. Germline lookup yields CDR1 MNHEY and CDR2 SVGAGI. CDR3 bases: TGTGCCAGCAGTGGGGACAGGGTCGCACGAGGCTACACCTTC. Amino acids: CASSGDRVARGYTF.

The chain links TRBV30 to TRBJ1-2, with D uncertain. V gave up 0 bases and J gave up 6 bases, with 11 bases separating them. The CDR3 is 13 residues long. CDR1 and CDR2 (germline): GTSNPN, SVGIG (reference sequence). CDR3 in amino acids: CAWSVSAGHGYTF. The CDR3 DNA follows: TGTGCCTGGAGTGTATCCGCCGGCCATGGCTACACCTTC.

DNA for the CDR3: TGCGCCAGCAGCGGGACTAGCGGGACGAAATGGGGAACCGGGGAGCTGTTTTTT. This gives the protein CASSGTSGTKWGTGELFF. V is TRBV4-3 and J is TRBJ2-2, with 13 bases aligning to TRBD2. CDR3 size: 18 residues. Germline CDR1 and CDR2: LGHNA and YSLEER. After removal of 5 bases from V and 5 bases from J, the junction contained 11 bases not matched to a gene.

V gene TRBV2 combines with J gene TRBJ2-7; TRBD1 aligns across 10 bases. The CDR3 has 18 amino acids. V lost 5 bases to trimming and J lost 4 bases; unmatched junction nucleotides: 17. Germline V gene data show CDR1 as SNHLY and CDR2 as FYNNEI. The CDR3 DNA sequence: TGTGCCAGCAGTTTCCAAGGACAGGGGGTGCTATTGACTTACGAGCAGTACTTC. Its translation: CASSFQGQGVLLTYEQYF.

The rearrangement joins TRBV6-6 to TRBJ1-4; D not certain. V lost 11 bases and J 6 bases, leaving 16 bases between the germline ends. The CDR3 length is 13 residues. From germline, CDR1 is MNHNY and CDR2 SVGAGI (reference sequence). The CDR3 nucleotides are TGTGCCGGCAAGGTACAGAGACATGAAAAACTGTTTTTT. Encoded protein: CAGKVQRHEKLFF.

This chain uses TRBV5-1 with TRBJ1-1; TRBD1 agrees at 9 bases. Germline lookup yields CDR1 SGHRS and CDR2 YFSETQ. This CDR3 has 17 amino acids. J lost 0 bases, V lost 7 bases, and 13 bases had no gene match. In DNA form, the CDR3 reads TGCGCCAGCTGTCCGGGACAGGGATTCAAAATGAACACTGAAGCTTTCTTT. Protein sequence: CASCPGQGFKMNTEAFF.